The 19 T cell receptor beta chains presented below share a single source sample, sequenced in a study of cytomegalovirus exposure and HLA in healthy donors. With 60 Vbeta and 13 Jbeta primers, the PCR was carried out. The data were produced by immunoSEQ multiplex PCR, yet TCRdb's version contains in-frame clones alone and is incomplete. The specimen's table records some 55,000 clones. The sequenced material came from PBMCs. The origin of the receptors is a man between 18 and 35 years old in good health and CMV-seropositive.

The J gene is TRBJ2-5, the V gene TRBV2, with D possibly TRBD2 on 5 matching bases. The CDR3 sequence is 16 residues long. Germline loops: CDR1 SNHLY, CDR2 FYNNEI. Trimming shortened V by 1 base and J by 5 bases, and 17 bases separated the two germline ends. For the CDR3, the DNA is TGTGCCAGCAGTGAAGGTGTCGAAGCAAGCGGCGAGACCCAGTACTTC. This translates into CASSEGVEASGETQYF.

The chain recombines TRBV27 with TRBJ1-1; D gene ambiguous. Trimming shortened V by 2 bases and J by 0 bases, and 16 bases separated the two germline ends. The CDR3 is 17 residues long. Germline V gene data show CDR1 as MNHEY and CDR2 as SMNVEV (reference sequence). DNA for the CDR3: TGTGCCAGCAGTTTAACTCCACCTTATATCATGAACACTGAAGCTTTCTTT. It yields the protein CASSLTPPYIMNTEAFF.

CDR3 in DNA: TGTGCCAGCAGTGCCCGGACAGGGGCCGACCCAGCTAACTATGGCTACACCTTC. Its translation is CASSARTGADPANYGYTF. The V call is TRBV25-1, the J call TRBJ1-2; 9 bases are shared with TRBD1. V trimming: 4 bases; J trimming: 0 bases; junction bases outside the gene matches: 12. Germline assignment: CDR1 MGHDK and CDR2 SYGVNS. The CDR3 is 18 residues long.

This chain joins TRBV7-2 and TRBJ2-7, with 12 bases aligning to TRBD2. The CDR3 has 16 amino acids. V was clipped by 2 bases and J by 4 bases; unmatched bases: 6. The V gene's germline CDR1 is SGHTA and CDR2 FQGNSA. CDR3 residues: CASSLSTSGRSYEQYF. The CDR3 DNA sequence: TGTGCCAGCAGCTTATCGACTAGCGGGAGAAGTTACGAGCAGTACTTC.

The rearrangement uses TRBV20-1 and TRBJ2-3; D gene ambiguous. The CDR3 spans 11 residues. V was pared by 5 bases and J by 9 bases, with 12 bases between. CDR1 and CDR2 from the germline V gene are DFQATT and SNEGSKA (reference sequence). The CDR3 reads CSAFLIGTQYF. In nucleotides, the CDR3 is TGCAGTGCTTTCCTGATCGGGACGCAGTATTTT.

V gene TRBV11-2 combines with J gene TRBJ2-7, with D possibly being TRBD1 (6 bases). The V and J ends lost 1 base and 0 bases respectively, with 10 bases between them. The CDR3 has 15 residues. CDR1 and CDR2 (germline): SGHAT, FQNNGV. This CDR3 is CASSLGWDNSYEQYF. In DNA, the CDR3 is TGTGCCAGCAGCTTAGGTTGGGACAACTCCTACGAGCAGTACTTC. Variable domain in full (rest from reference TRBV11-2 and TRBJ2-7): EAGVAQSPRYKIIEKRQSVAFWCNPISGHATLYWYQQILGQGPKLLIQFQNNGVVDDSQLPKDRFSAERLKGVDSTLKIQPAKLEDSAVYLCASSLGWDNSYEQYFGPGTRLTVT.

This sequence joins TRBV28 and TRBJ2-3, with 9 bases lining up with TRBD2. The CDR3 is 14 amino acids. In germline, CDR1 is MDHEN, CDR2 SYDVKM. J gave up 5 bases and V 6 bases, and 6 bases lay outside the gene matches. For the CDR3, the DNA is TGTGCCAGCAGCTCGGGTAGCGGGAGAGATACGCAGTATTTT. Translation: CASSSGSGRDTQYF.

Written as DNA, the CDR3 is TGTGCCAGTAATAACCCCAGCGTGAACCAAGAGACCCAGTACTTC. It translates to CASNNPSVNQETQYF. The chain joins TRBV19 to TRBJ2-5; D is ambiguous. Germline CDR1 is LNHDA and CDR2 is SQIVND (reference sequence). The CDR3 consists of 15 residues. Trimming shortened V by 7 bases and J by 0 bases, and 15 bases separated the two germline ends. Looking up the rest from reference TRBV19 and TRBJ2-5 gives the full variable domain: DGGITQSPKYLFRKEGQNVTLSCEQNLNHDAMYWYRQDPGQGLRLIYYSQIVNDFQKGDIAEGYSVSREKKESFPLTVTSAQKNPTAFYLCASNNPSVNQETQYFGPGTRLLVL.

This chain uses TRBV19 with TRBJ1-2; possibly TRBD1 for D (6 bases). Per the germline V gene, CDR1 is LNHDA and CDR2 is SQIVND (reference sequence). The CDR3 spans 13 residues. V was cut by 3 bases and J by 4 bases, with 9 bases left in between. Written as DNA, the CDR3 is TGTGCCAGTAGTATTGGCAGGGGCTATGGCTACACCTTC. Protein product: CASSIGRGYGYTF.

The V gene is TRBV11-2, the J gene TRBJ1-2, with a weak D call TRBD1 (5 bases). The CDR3 is 12 residues long. CDR1 SGHAT and CDR2 FQNNGV come from the germline V gene. V gave up 3 bases and J gave up 7 bases, with 9 bases separating them. CDR3 sequence reads: CASSFGGGGYTF. Written as DNA, the CDR3 is TGTGCCAGCAGCTTCGGGGGAGGTGGCTACACCTTC.

This chain joins TRBV28 and TRBJ2-3, with TRBD2 as a possible D gene (5 bases). The germline V gene has CDR1 MDHEN and CDR2 SYDVKM. V lost 1 base and J lost 0, with 17 bases in between. This CDR3 has 18 residues. The CDR3 DNA is TGTGCCAGCAGTTTATTGAGTGGCGGGCCCGGAAGCACAGATACGCAGTATTTT. The encoded protein is CASSLLSGGPGSTDTQYF.

Turning to this clone: Other DNA sequences in the sample encode the same CDR3. V gene TRBV30 combines with J gene TRBJ1-1; D gene unclear. CDR1 is GTSNPN, CDR2 SVGIG, per germline (reference sequence). Trimming took 5 bases from V and 8 from J, leaving 12 bases between them. The CDR3 is 11 residues long. The DNA of the CDR3 is TGTGCCTGGGTCGACACGGGGGAAGCTTTCTTT. This encodes CAWVDTGEAFF.

This chain connects TRBV6-4 to TRBJ2-5; 7 bases agree with TRBD2. With the DNA end fitting TRBJ2-7 better, the J assignment may be wrong. The CDR3 is 17 amino acids. Germline CDR1 and CDR2: MRHNA and SNTAGT. This CDR3 is CASKGGSITSRSYEQYF. The DNA for the CDR3 is TGTGCCAGCAAGGGCGGGAGTATCACAAGCAGGTCCTACGAGCAGTACTTC.

This rearrangement joins TRBV28 to TRBJ1-2; tentatively, D is TRBD1 (6 bases). This CDR3 contains 13 residues. Trimming took 5 bases from V and 6 from J, leaving 13 bases between them. CDR1 MDHEN and CDR2 SYDVKM come from the germline V gene. The CDR3 sequence is CASSPQGFNGYTF. Here the CDR3 DNA reads TGTGCCAGCAGTCCCCAGGGGTTCAATGGCTACACCTTC.

The V call is TRBV25-1, the J call TRBJ2-7; D not resolved. The length of the CDR3 is 14 residues. Trimming pared 1 base from V and 5 bases from J, leaving 12 bases between. Per the germline V gene, CDR1 is MGHDK and CDR2 is SYGVNS. CDR3 residues: CASSELETFHEQYF. CDR3 DNA sequence: TGTGCCAGCAGTGAATTGGAGACCTTCCACGAGCAGTACTTC.

The chain couples TRBV19 to TRBJ1-1; unclear D gene. This CDR3 spans 14 amino acids. V shed 5 bases and J shed 5 bases, with 15 bases lying between them. CDR1 is LNHDA, CDR2 SQIVND, per germline (reference sequence). CDR3 coding DNA: TGTGCCAGTAGTTTCGATCGGAGGGTTACTGAAGCTTTCTTT. Its protein is CASSFDRRVTEAFF. The full variable domain, completed using reference TRBV19 and TRBJ1-1, is DGGITQSPKYLFRKEGQNVTLSCEQNLNHDAMYWYRQDPGQGLRLIYYSQIVNDFQKGDIAEGYSVSREKKESFPLTVTSAQKNPTAFYLCASSFDRRVTEAFFGQGTRLTVV.

The chain couples TRBV9 to TRBJ2-3, with D perhaps matching TRBD2 (6 bases). Between the trimmed V and J ends, which lost 0 bases and 6 bases, there was a span of 17 bases. Germline lookup yields CDR1 SGDLS and CDR2 YYNGEE. The CDR3 length is 16 residues. The CDR3 region is CASSVEGGVGTDTQYF. CDR3 coding DNA: TGTGCCAGCAGCGTAGAGGGCGGGGTTGGAACGGATACGCAGTATTTT.

V and J are TRBV7-9 and TRBJ1-2, with D possibly matching TRBD1 (5 bases). V was shortened by 3 bases and J by 4 bases, with 9 bases between the two germline ends. This CDR3 has 13 residues. Germline CDR1 SEHNR, CDR2 FQNEAQ (reference sequence). The chain's CDR3 is CASSFGGAYGYTF. CDR3 nucleotides: TGTGCCAGCAGCTTCGGGGGAGCCTATGGCTACACCTTC.

V gene TRBV4-1 combines with J gene TRBJ2-7, with D perhaps TRBD2 (5 bases). Trimming stripped 1 base from V and 3 bases from J, with 16 bases between. Germline values: CDR1 MGHRA, CDR2 YSYEKL. This CDR3 has 16 residues. The CDR3: CASSQGSEVPLYEQYF. The DNA of the CDR3 is TGCGCCAGCAGCCAAGGATCGGAGGTACCCCTCTACGAGCAGTACTTC.